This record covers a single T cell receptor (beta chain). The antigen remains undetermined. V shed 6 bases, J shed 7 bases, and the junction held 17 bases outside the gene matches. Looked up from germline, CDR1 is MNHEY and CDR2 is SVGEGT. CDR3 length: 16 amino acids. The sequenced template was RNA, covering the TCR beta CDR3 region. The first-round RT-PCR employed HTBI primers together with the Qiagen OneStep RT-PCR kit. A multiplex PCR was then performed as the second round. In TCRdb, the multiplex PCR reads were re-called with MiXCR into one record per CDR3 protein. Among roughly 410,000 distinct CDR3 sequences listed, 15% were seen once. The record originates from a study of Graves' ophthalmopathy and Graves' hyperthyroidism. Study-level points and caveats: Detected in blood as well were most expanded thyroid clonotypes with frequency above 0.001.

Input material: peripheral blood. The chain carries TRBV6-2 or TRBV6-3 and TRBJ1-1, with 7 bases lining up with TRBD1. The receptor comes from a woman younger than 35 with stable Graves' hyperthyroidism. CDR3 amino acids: CASSDPGTELDLEAFF. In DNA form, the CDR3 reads TGTGCCAGCAGCGATCCGGGGACAGAACTCGATCTTGAAGCTTTCTTT.